The rows below give T cell receptor beta chains drawn from one sample of a study of blood T cell repertoires in COVID-19. Profiling relied on immunoSEQ multiplex PCR, and the TCRdb table lists in-frame clones only, not all of them. The data show about 240,000 clones, with roughly 89% seen just once and more than 3.5% held by the top ten. Sequenced: PBMCs or T cells enriched from blood (not recorded which). The receptors originated from a woman aged 30 to 39 who had recovered from COVID-19. Both conserved end residues are trimmed from each CDR3.

TRBV30,TRBJ2-1,AWETELQF
TRBV7-3,TRBJ1-2,ASSLNGREGYT
TRBV18,TRBJ1-2,ASSPETGEKGGYT
TRBV28,TRBJ1-1,ASTEWGITEAF
TRBV6-4,TRBJ1-3,ASSREGGPGNTIY
TRBV4-3,TRBJ2-1,ASSQVSREPNEQF
TRBV3-1/TRBV3-2,TRBJ2-1,ASSQVRYNEQF
TRBV7-3,TRBJ2-3,ASSQSTDTQY
TRBV9,TRBJ2-7,ASSAWGRPAVSYEQY
TRBV27,TRBJ1-6,ASSSLQGLGLNSPLH